This section outlines one T cell receptor beta chain sequence together with its context. This clone was seen more than once but under ten times. The antigen it recognizes is unknown. No qualities accompany the bases; no much larger clone lies one base away. In the same sample, other DNA sequences code for this CDR3. The entry originates in a study of blood T cell repertoires in COVID-19 (dated by TCRdb to 2018 to 2020). Turning to the overall study: Samples from collaborators originated in the United States, Italy and Spain and spanned both the acute and convalescent phases of COVID-19. The samples were drawn from two sources: the first 160 participants of the ongoing ImmuneRACE study, and over 950 subjects contributed by 6 global collaborators. Where HLA class I and class II types were available, the types were taken from metadata supplied by the sample provider, not from assay-based typing. A de-identified subject ID, COVID-19 status, age in years and sex were almost always included in the sample metadata. The repertoires were released in a freely available public database intended as a resource for research on the immune response to SARS-CoV-2. The material from the prospective study consisted of cDNA or gDNA derived from T cells, B-cell-depleted T cells, or PBMCs. Subjects who had been exposed to COVID-19, were actively infected with it, or had recovered from it provided the deeply sampled blood TCRbeta repertoires that made up the dataset.

The immunoSEQ Assay, a bias-controlled multiplex PCR, was used to amplify TCRbeta CDR3 regions from genomic DNA. The authors' pipeline ran thus. Within the assay, amplification of reference gene primers was used to estimate how many nucleated cells each sample contained. To quantify the absolute abundance of each unique TCRbeta CDR3 rearrangement, sequence reads were collapsed and filtered. For each sample, productive Simpson clonality was calculated by taking the square root of Simpson's diversity index across productive rearrangements. This is the immuneACCESS table as TCRdb keeps it, with only in-frame sequences that have V and J called. A part of the clones is gone; compared with another copy, unresolved V genes explain less than half, and the rest is unexplained. From that table come the V and J calls and clone size; the DNA was used to work out D and trimming. The sample yields around 250,000 clones; roughly 89% were counted once. The ten largest account for around 2.9% of the sample.

What the authors observed across the whole study: How much clinical and demographic metadata was included differed by source and by participant, and the metadata was provided uncurated.

The germline V gene provides CDR1 SGHNT and CDR2 YENEEA. V trim: 5 bases; J trim: 2 bases; unmatched bases: 4. The CDR3 runs 15 residues from the cysteine to the phenylalanine. Kept here is only the CDR3 DNA, which spans 45 bases and is read in frame from base 1. Each collaborating institution followed its own protocols to collect whole blood in K2EDTA tubes. For TCRbeta analysis, collaborators shipped samples as frozen whole blood, isolated PBMCs, or DNA extracted from either of those sample types. The TCR was taken from a woman in her twenties or thirties with active or convalescent COVID-19. The chain employs TRBV11-3 and TRBJ1-3; 9 middle bases align to TRBD1. Material for sequencing was peripheral blood. The nucleotide sequence is given as TGTGCCAGCAGCCCAGGACAGGGGCCTGGAAACACCATATATTTT. This sequence encodes CASSPGQGPGNTIYF.